This TCR beta chain was documented in a study of cytomegalovirus exposure and HLA in healthy donors. CDR1 and CDR2 (germline): LGHNA, YNFKEQ. The CDR3 runs 14 residues. V lost 0 bases and J 13 bases, leaving 15 bases between the germline ends. As regards this clone: Antigen: not known.

In the PCR, 60 Vbeta and 13 Jbeta primers were used. The data were produced by immunoSEQ multiplex PCR, yet TCRdb's version contains in-frame clones alone and is incomplete. The sample has fewer than 120,000 clones; 65% to 80% are singletons. Findings and limits, study-wide: In a later analysis, specific HLA alleles were associated with about 18,000 TCR beta sequences at a 0.05 false discovery rate. The study designated roughly 160 TCR beta chains cytomegalovirus-associated. It was shown in a later analysis that HLA-associated TCR beta chains were more clonally expanded than other, equally common chains.

The sequenced sample consisted of PBMCs. This clonotype was sampled from a woman aged 60-75 years in good health and CMV-seropositive. The chain is built from TRBV4-2 and TRBJ1-4, with D hard to call. The CDR3 reads CASSQEGRDAGLFF. The CDR3 bases are TGTGCCAGCAGCCAAGAAGGGCGGGATGCGGGACTGTTTTTT.